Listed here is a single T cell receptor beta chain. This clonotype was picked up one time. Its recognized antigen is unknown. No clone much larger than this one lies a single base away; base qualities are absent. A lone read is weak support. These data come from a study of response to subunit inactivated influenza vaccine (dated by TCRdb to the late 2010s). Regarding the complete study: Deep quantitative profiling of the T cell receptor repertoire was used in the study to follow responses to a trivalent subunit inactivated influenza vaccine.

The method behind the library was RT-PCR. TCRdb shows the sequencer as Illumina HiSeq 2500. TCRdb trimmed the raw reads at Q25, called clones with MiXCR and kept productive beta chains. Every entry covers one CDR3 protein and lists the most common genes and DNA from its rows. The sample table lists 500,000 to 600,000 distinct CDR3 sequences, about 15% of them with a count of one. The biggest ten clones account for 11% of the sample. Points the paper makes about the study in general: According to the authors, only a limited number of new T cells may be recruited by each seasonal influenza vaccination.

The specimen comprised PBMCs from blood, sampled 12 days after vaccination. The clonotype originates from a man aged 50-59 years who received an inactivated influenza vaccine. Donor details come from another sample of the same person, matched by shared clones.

The nucleotide sequence is given as TGCAGTGCTAGCGGACTAGCGGGGGGCGAGCAAGAGACCCAGTACTTC. Translated, this gives CSASGLAGGEQETQYF. The V and J genes are TRBV20-1 and TRBJ2-5; 14 bases in between match TRBD2. At the junction V is shortened by 3 bases and J by 2 bases; bases outside the gene matches: 5. CDR1 and CDR2 were assigned from the germline V gene (reference sequence) as DFQATT and SNEGSKA. The CDR3 sequence holds 16 residues, the cysteine and phenylalanine included. Only the CDR3 DNA is retained, 48 bases long and in frame from the first base.